Below, 13 T cell receptor beta chains from the same sample are listed, as sequenced in a study of T cell changes during pregnancy in multiple sclerosis (dated by TCRdb to the late 2010s). The library came from the immunoSEQ multiplex PCR assay. TCRdb mirrors the immuneACCESS table, restricted to in-frame sequences. Some clones are absent from its copies; in checked studies, under half trace to an unresolved V gene, and the reason for the others is unknown. This sample lists roughly 59,000 clones; under 95% were detected once. Of the sample, roughly 1.5% is held by the ten largest clones. Sequenced material: peripheral blood, taken in the third trimester of pregnancy. The receptor source for this set is a female donor in good health, enrolled as a control in a pregnancy study.

The chain has TRBV27 and TRBJ1-1; 7 nucleotides match TRBD1. The CDR3 is 14 residues long. J was trimmed by 4 bases and V by 4 bases; bases with no gene match: 6. Germline V CDR1 and CDR2: MNHEY, SMNVEV (reference sequence). DNA of the CDR3: TGTGCCAGCAGTTCCAACAGGGGAGGCACTGAAGCTTTCTTT. Its protein product is CASSSNRGGTEAFF.

The rearrangement uses TRBV6-5 and TRBJ2-5, with a possible D match to TRBD1 (6 bases). The V gene's germline CDR1 is MNHEY and CDR2 SVGAGI. The CDR3 extends over 16 amino acids. V lost 0 bases and J 4 bases, leaving 15 bases between the germline ends. This CDR3 is CASSYSGRGGRETQYF. In DNA, the CDR3 is TGTGCCAGCAGTTACTCCGGCAGGGGTGGGAGAGAGACCCAGTACTTC.

The V call is TRBV7-3, the J call TRBJ1-1; possible D gene TRBD1, 6 bases. Looked up from germline, CDR1 is SGHTA and CDR2 is FQGTGA. Trimming removed 5 bases at V and 1 base at J, with 11 bases between. This CDR3 is 14 amino acids long. The DNA for the CDR3 is TGTGCCAGCAGCACAGGACAGTCGAACACTGAAGCTTTCTTT. Its protein is CASSTGQSNTEAFF.

The chain carries TRBV29-1 and TRBJ2-5; 7 bases agree with TRBD1. The CDR3 runs to 15 residues. In germline, CDR1 is SQVTM, CDR2 ANQGSEA. The V and J ends lost 6 bases and 5 bases, in that order; junction bases with no gene match: 15. CDR3 nucleotide sequence: TGCAGCGTCATACCGGGCACAGGGGATCTCGAGACCCAGTACTTC. Protein product: CSVIPGTGDLETQYF.

The CDR3 loop reads CASRSGKGHPSPLHF. CDR3 nucleotides: TGCGCCAGCAGATCGGGAAAGGGACATCCTTCACCCCTCCACTTT. This chain joins TRBV4-3 and TRBJ1-6; D is possibly TRBD1 (6 bases). The CDR3 sequence is 15 residues long. The germline V gene has CDR1 LGHNA and CDR2 YSLEER. With 6 bases removed from V and 9 bases from J, the gap between germline ends came to 18 bases.

The chain recombines TRBV28 with TRBJ2-2; 9 nucleotides align to TRBD1. The CDR3 is made up of 15 amino acids. V dropped 6 bases and J dropped 7; count of bases not matched to a gene: 9. Germline values: CDR1 MDHEN, CDR2 SYDVKM. CDR3: CASSPGTGLIGELFF. CDR3 in DNA: TGTGCCAGCAGCCCCGGGACAGGGTTGATCGGGGAGCTGTTTTTT.

This clone has a single count. This chain's CDR3 is CASSPRPLAGRSTDTQYF. DNA for the CDR3: TGTGCCAGTAGTCCTAGACCCCTGGCGGGGCGCAGCACAGATACGCAGTATTTT. This chain joins TRBV19 and TRBJ2-3; D perhaps matches TRBD2 (6 bases). CDR3 length: 18 residues. The ends were cut back, 5 bases at V and 0 bases at J, with 21 bases in the middle. Germline lookup yields CDR1 LNHDA and CDR2 SQIVND (reference sequence).

The J gene is TRBJ2-7, the V gene TRBV6-6; 8 nucleotides agree with TRBD2. There are 14 residues in the CDR3. Germline assignment: CDR1 MNHNY and CDR2 SVGAGI (reference sequence). V gave up 7 bases and J gave up 2 bases; unmatched junction bases: 7. This chain's CDR3 is CASTLKRGTYEQYF. For the CDR3, the DNA is TGTGCCAGCACTCTAAAGCGGGGGACCTACGAGCAGTACTTC.

The chain links TRBV6-5 to TRBJ2-1; tentatively, D is TRBD2 (6 bases). The CDR3 consists of 14 residues. The V and J ends lost 7 bases and 4 bases respectively, with 14 bases between them. Germline CDR1 is MNHEY and CDR2 is SVGAGI. In nucleotides, the CDR3 is TGTGCCAGCAAGGGGTTTGGGGGGTACAATGAGCAGTTCTTC. Encoded protein: CASKGFGGYNEQFF.

J is TRBJ2-3 and V is TRBV11-2, with 7 bases lining up with TRBD2. There are 15 residues in the CDR3. Germline V lookup: CDR1 SGHAT, CDR2 FQNNGV. The J segment lost 2 bases and the V segment lost 0 bases, leaving 2 bases of the junction unmatched. This chain's CDR3 is CASSLEGGNTDTQYF. The CDR3 nucleotides read TGTGCCAGCAGCTTAGAGGGGGGGAACACAGATACGCAGTATTTT.

This rearrangement joins TRBV5-4 to TRBJ1-4; D possibly corresponds to TRBD1 (6 bases). The CDR3 is 13 amino acids. Trimming took off 3 bases at V and 8 bases at J, with 11 bases between the two ends. Germline V gives CDR1 SGHNT, CDR2 YYREEE (reference sequence). This chain's CDR3 is CASSSPGVEKLFF. In nucleotides, the CDR3 is TGTGCCAGCAGCTCGCCAGGGGTAGAAAAACTGTTTTTT.

The rearrangement links TRBV10-3 to TRBJ1-2, with 7 bases lining up with TRBD1. CDR3 length equals 12 residues. Germline lookup yields CDR1 ENHRY and CDR2 SYGVKD. The V segment lost 7 bases and the J segment 6 bases; nucleotides outside the gene matches: 5. CDR3 protein: CAIKGTENGYTF. In nucleotides, the CDR3 is TGTGCCATCAAAGGGACAGAAAATGGCTACACCTTC.

This rearrangement joins TRBV18 to TRBJ1-2; possibly TRBD1 for D (5 bases). The CDR3 consists of 14 residues. Germline-derived CDR1 and CDR2 are KGHSH and LQKENI. The V end lost 3 bases, the J end lost 2 bases, and 10 bases lay between the germline ends. Written as DNA, the CDR3 is TGTGCCAGCTCACCCTCGACAGAAAACTATGGCTACACCTTC. This gives the protein CASSPSTENYGYTF.